The clone carrying this T cell receptor (beta chain) occurred a few times. The sample belongs to a study of blood T cell repertoires in COVID-19. TCRdb's table, derived via immunoSEQ multiplex PCR, lists solely in-frame clones and lacks some. The sample holds over 200,000 clones; nearly 85% are singletons and the top ten take 1.3%. CDR1 is LGHDT, CDR2 YNNKEL, per germline (reference sequence). Trimming cost V 0 bases and J 8 bases; bases outside gene matches: 3. This CDR3 comprises 13 residues. The sequence was collected from a woman aged 25 to 39 with COVID-19, enrolled during active disease. This chain uses TRBV3-1 (or the pseudogene TRBV3-2) with TRBJ1-2; 7 nucleotides line up with TRBD1. The sequencing sample was made of peripheral blood. CDR3 DNA: TGTGCCAGCAGCCAAGAAGGGGGCCGGGGCTACACCTTC. Its translation: CASSQEGGRGYTF.